This is a list of T cell receptor beta chains from one sample in a study of shared clonotypes between healthy human individuals. This table comes from immunoSEQ multiplex PCR, and its TCRdb copy is limited to in-frame clones, with some not included. The table lists roughly 650,000 clones, around 96% of them singletons. The sequencing sample was made of naive CD8+ T cells sorted from blood. The source is a woman aged 25 to 39 in good health. Each CDR3 is given with its conserved first and last residue. A D gene is named only where the DNA matches it firmly. Expanded clones get a size class; other rows say once, few or many, or leave the size out.

clone_size d_call j_call v_call cdr3_aa cdr3_nt
NA TRBD2 TRBJ2-5 TRBV4-1 CASSQETQRELQETQYF TGCGCCAGCAGCCAAGAAACCCAGCGGGAACTCCAAGAGACCCAGTACTTC
NA NA TRBJ2-3 TRBV27 CASSSSTGLGTDTQYF TGTGCCAGCAGCTCGTCTACAGGGTTGGGCACAGATACGCAGTATTTT
NA TRBD1 TRBJ2-5 TRBV10-1 CASSEGEGGYQETQYF TGCGCCAGCAGTGAAGGGGAAGGGGGCTACCAAGAGACCCAGTACTTC
NA NA TRBJ2-6 TRBV27 CASGRGSGANVLTF TGTGCCAGCGGCCGGGGCTCTGGGGCCAACGTCCTGACTTTC
NA NA TRBJ2-2 TRBV27 CASSLSKRAGELFF TGTGCCAGCAGTTTATCGAAGCGGGCCGGGGAGCTGTTTTTT
NA NA TRBJ1-5 TRBV9 CASSQDGDSNQPQHF TGTGCCAGCAGCCAAGATGGGGATAGCAATCAGCCCCAGCATTTT
NA TRBD1 TRBJ1-2 TRBV18 CASSPETPGQFFYGYTF TGTGCCAGCTCACCAGAGACTCCGGGACAGTTTTTCTATGGCTACACCTTC
NA NA TRBJ2-1 TRBV10-3 CAIKRENYNEQFF TGTGCCATCAAACGGGAGAACTACAATGAGCAGTTCTTC
once TRBD1 TRBJ1-1 TRBV7-9 CASSLGGTGEVAFF TGTGCCAGCAGCTTAGGAGGGACAGGGGAGGTAGCTTTCTTT
NA NA TRBJ2-5 TRBV28 CASTTWQETQYF TGTGCCAGCACCACGTGGCAAGAGACCCAGTACTTC
NA NA TRBJ2-7 TRBV5-4 CASSPEGVTHEQYF TGTGCCAGCAGCCCAGAGGGGGTAACTCACGAGCAGTACTTC
NA NA TRBJ1-2 TRBV5-4 CASSSPIGYTF TGTGCCAGCAGCTCCCCAATAGGCTACACCTTC
NA NA TRBJ1-2 TRBV28 CASTPDSGGYTF TGTGCCAGCACCCCGGACAGCGGCGGCTACACCTTC
NA TRBD2 TRBJ2-5 TRBV4-1 CASSQGLAGETQYF TGCGCCAGCAGCCAAGGACTAGCGGGAGAGACCCAGTACTTC
NA TRBD1 TRBJ1-4 TRBV5-1 CASSLFAGQGRNEKLFF TGCGCCAGCAGCTTGTTCGCCGGACAGGGACGGAATGAAAAACTGTTTTTT
NA TRBD1 TRBJ1-2 TRBV9 CASSDPGQRRYGYTF TGTGCCAGCAGCGATCCGGGACAGAGACGCTATGGCTACACCTTC
NA NA TRBJ1-1 TRBV28 CASSLDLTGMNTEAFF TGTGCCAGCAGCCTGGATTTGACAGGCATGAACACTGAAGCTTTCTTT
NA NA TRBJ2-7 TRBV6-1 CASSEPVAPSSYEQYF TGTGCCAGCAGTGAACCTGTAGCGCCCAGCTCCTACGAGCAGTACTTC
NA TRBD2 TRBJ2-1 TRBV11-2 CASSLAGGPILNEQFF TGTGCCAGCAGCTTAGCGGGAGGGCCGATTTTGAATGAGCAGTTCTTC
NA NA TRBJ2-1 TRBV6-5 CASYKVGGEQFF TGTGCCAGCTATAAGGTGGGAGGTGAGCAGTTCTTC
NA TRBD2 TRBJ2-7 TRBV12-5 CATTRDYHEQYF TGTGCTACAACTCGGGACTATCACGAGCAGTACTTC
NA NA TRBJ2-7 TRBV7-9 CASRYESYEQYF TGTGCCAGCAGGTATGAGAGCTACGAGCAGTACTTC
NA NA TRBJ1-5 TRBV27 CASSSTGSNQPQHF TGTGCCAGCAGTTCGACAGGAAGCAATCAGCCCCAGCATTTT
NA NA TRBJ1-5 TRBV21-1 CASSKKVGSWQPQHF TGTGCCAGCAGCAAAAAGGTAGGGTCCTGGCAGCCCCAGCATTTT
NA NA TRBJ1-5 TRBV19 CASKGSLGSNQPQHF TGTGCCAGTAAAGGGAGTTTAGGGAGCAATCAGCCCCAGCATTTT
NA TRBD2 TRBJ2-3 TRBV29-1 CSVEGGRLAGVNTQYF TGCAGCGTTGAAGGGGGAAGGCTAGCGGGAGTCAATACGCAGTATTTT
NA NA TRBJ2-2 TRBV13 CASSPGLQFGELFF TGTGCCAGCAGCCCGGGACTCCAGTTCGGGGAGCTGTTTTTT
NA NA TRBJ1-1 TRBV4-1 CASSSGGRVDLGPEAFF TGCGCCAGCAGCAGCGGGGGGCGCGTGGATTTAGGTCCTGAAGCTTTCTTT
NA NA TRBJ2-7 TRBV4-1 CASSFDVRSYEQYF TGCGCCAGCAGCTTCGATGTCAGGTCCTACGAGCAGTACTTC
once TRBD1 TRBJ1-1 TRBV7-8 CASSLGTGTEAFF TGTGCCAGCAGCCTCGGGACAGGGACTGAAGCTTTCTTT
NA NA TRBJ2-7 TRBV5-4 CASSLPGSSYEQYF TGTGCCAGCAGCTTGCCGGGGTCCTCCTACGAGCAGTACTTC
NA TRBD1 TRBJ2-7 TRBV7-6 CASSSGTGYEQYF TGTGCCAGCAGCTCTGGGACAGGGTACGAGCAGTACTTC
NA TRBD2 TRBJ2-1 TRBV28 CASSLELAEGYYNEQFF TGTGCCAGCAGTTTGGAACTAGCGGAGGGCTACTACAATGAGCAGTTCTTC
few NA TRBJ2-1 TRBV7-3 CASSSLAYGSYNEQFF TGTGCCAGCAGCTCCCTAGCGTATGGGTCCTACAATGAGCAGTTCTTC
NA TRBD1 TRBJ1-4 TRBV4-1 CASSQDDRATNEKLFF TGCGCCAGCAGCCAAGATGACAGGGCAACTAATGAAAAACTGTTTTTT
NA TRBD2 TRBJ2-3 TRBV10-3 CAISESIAGGPTDTQYF TGTGCCATCAGTGAATCCATAGCGGGAGGCCCCACAGATACGCAGTATTTT
NA TRBD1 TRBJ2-2 TRBV19 CASSIGQGIGELFF TGTGCCAGTAGTATAGGACAGGGCATCGGGGAGCTGTTTTTT
NA TRBD1 TRBJ1-2 TRBV5-4 CASSLIGTVAHGYTF TGTGCCAGCAGCTTGATCGGGACAGTTGCTCATGGCTACACCTTC
NA NA TRBJ1-2 TRBV13 CASSSESGGGYTF TGTGCCAGCAGCTCAGAGTCTGGCGGTGGCTACACCTTC
once NA TRBJ2-3 TRBV13 CASSPKFGDTQYF TGTGCCAGCAGCCCCAAGTTCGGCGATACGCAGTATTTT
NA NA TRBJ2-1 TRBV11-2 CASSLVGGAYNEQFF TGTGCCAGCAGCTTAGTCGGGGGAGCCTACAATGAGCAGTTCTTC
NA TRBD2 TRBJ2-1 TRBV2 CASRIGTSAGEQFF TGTGCCAGCAGGATCGGTACTAGCGCCGGTGAGCAGTTCTTC
NA NA TRBJ2-5 TRBV6-5 CASSATGTTQETQYF TGTGCCAGCAGTGCAACCGGGACAACCCAAGAGACCCAGTACTTC
NA NA TRBJ2-7 TRBV2 CASSSGQSYEQYF TGTGCCAGCAGTTCAGGACAGTCCTACGAGCAGTACTTC
NA TRBD2 TRBJ2-7 TRBV7-6 CASSFHLGLAGSYEQYF TGTGCCAGCAGCTTTCATCTGGGACTAGCGGGAAGCTACGAGCAGTACTTC
NA NA TRBJ1-1 TRBV7-2 CASSLFKGSLNTEAFF TGTGCCAGCAGCTTATTCAAGGGCAGCTTGAACACTGAAGCTTTCTTT
NA TRBD1 TRBJ2-3 TRBV28 CASSFTGQGTDTQYF TGTGCCAGCAGTTTTACTGGACAGGGGACAGATACGCAGTATTTT
NA NA TRBJ2-3 TRBV29-1 CSVAGEGTDTQYF TGCAGCGTTGCGGGAGAGGGGACAGATACGCAGTATTTT